The clone carrying this TCR beta chain was counted a single time. Its antigen remains unidentified. The limits of the CDR3 on the DNA are not certain, so only TCRdb's listed CDR3 is given. This record belongs to a study of T cell repertoires in cytomegalovirus infection. Overall study: Used in the study were CMV epitopes, some recently identified and HLA-C-restricted, others well-studied and HLA-B-restricted. Public TCR beta signatures provided an indication of both CMV infection and a matching HLA type. Broader study findings: HLA-C-restricted CMV-specific TCR beta clonotypes prevailed in the ex vivo response. CMV carriers having the relevant HLA were flagged by cumulative public TCR beta family frequency.

TCRdb analysed the reads with MiXCR anew, one entry per CDR3 protein. This table holds around 710,000 distinct CDR3 sequences, about 28% found once. The sequence was obtained from a human donor in good health (CMV status not recorded). Some clones in this sample may be carry-over from other donors' samples. The specimen comprised cultured CD8+ T cells from PBMCs, sampled from culture after CMV antigen stimulation.

CDR3 region: CASSFGGGAMDTQSF. V is TRBV11-2 and J is TRBJ2-3; no DNA check was done on the table's D call, TRBD2. The CDR3 adds up to 15 amino acids, both ends counted. CDR1 and CDR2 from the germline V gene are SGHAT and FQNNGV.